These 32 T cell receptor beta chains originate from one sample sequenced in a study of blood T cell repertoires in COVID-19. The table came from immunoSEQ multiplex PCR; TCRdb's copy has only in-frame clones and leaves some out. The data hold about 25,000 clones, with roughly 84% observed a single time. The sequencing input was peripheral blood. The receptors here all came from a human donor in a cohort sampled during active COVID-19.

This clone was seen a single time. The chain couples TRBV7-9 to TRBJ1-2; D call uncertain. The CDR3 extends over 14 amino acids. CDR1 is SEHNR and CDR2 is FQNEAQ in the germline V gene (reference sequence). The V and J ends lost 5 bases and 8 bases respectively, with 18 bases between them. The DNA for the CDR3 is TGTGCCAGCAGCCCCCTATTCCAGGTTTACGGCTACACCTTC. Translation: CASSPLFQVYGYTF.

The chain has TRBV6-5 and TRBJ2-7; D is uncertain. Per germline, CDR1 MNHEY and CDR2 SVGAGI. Trimming stripped 0 bases from V and 2 bases from J, with 11 bases between. The CDR3 is 15 amino acids. CDR3 sequence reads: CASSYSVNSPYEQYF. The CDR3 DNA reads TGTGCCAGCAGTTACTCGGTGAACAGCCCCTACGAGCAGTACTTC.

V is TRBV29-1 and J is TRBJ2-3; D not resolved. Germline loops: CDR1 SQVTM, CDR2 ANQGSEA. This CDR3 region has 10 residues. V dropped 5 bases and J dropped 5 bases, with 5 bases sitting between them. In DNA form, the CDR3 reads TGCAGCGTTCTTCGAGATACGCAGTATTTT. It encodes CSVLRDTQYF.

The rearrangement uses TRBV4-2 and TRBJ2-7, with TRBD1 matching 8 bases. The CDR3 extends over 15 amino acids. After removal of 1 base from V and 3 bases from J, the junction contained 5 bases not matched to a gene. In germline, CDR1 is LGHNA, CDR2 YNFKEQ. CDR3 DNA sequence: TGTGCCAGCAGCCAAGGGACAGGGTTTAACTACGAGCAGTACTTC. It is translated as CASSQGTGFNYEQYF.

The chain recombines TRBV5-1 with TRBJ2-3, with 15 bases that match TRBD2. Losses at the gene ends were 3 bases for V and 8 bases for J; bases not matched to a gene: 10. The germline gives CDR1 SGHRS, CDR2 YFSETQ. This CDR3 contains 17 residues. The DNA of the CDR3 is TGCGCCAGCAGCTCGCCCGGGACTAGCGGGGGGAGGGGTACGCAGTATTTT. This codes for CASSSPGTSGGRGTQYF.

As DNA, the CDR3 is TGTGCCAGCAGCTTAGGAGACATTCAGTACTTC. Translating it yields CASSLGDIQYF. V gene TRBV7-2 combines with J gene TRBJ2-4; D gene ambiguous. Trimming pared 1 base from V and 8 bases from J, leaving 3 bases between. The CDR3 length is 11 residues. Germline V gene sequence: CDR1 SGHTA, CDR2 FQGNSA. Full variable domain (outside the CDR3, taken from reference TRBV7-2 and TRBJ2-4): GAGVSQSPSNKVTEKGKDVELRCDPISGHTALYWYRQSLGQGLEFLIYFQGNSAPDKSGLPSDRFSAERTGGSVSTLTIQRTQQEDSAVYLCASSLGDIQYFGAGTRLSVL.

CDR3 bases: TGTGCCAGCAGCTCCACATTCCCGGGTTCACCCCTCCACTTT. This translates into CASSSTFPGSPLHF. The gene calls are TRBV7-9 and TRBJ1-6; D gene uncertain. This CDR3 has 14 residues. CDR1 and CDR2 (germline): SEHNR, FQNEAQ (reference sequence). V lost 4 bases, J lost 9 bases, and 13 bases lay in between.

This clone was seen a handful of times. The chain has TRBV7-9 and TRBJ1-1; the D gene is possibly TRBD1 (6 bases). The CDR3 sequence is 13 residues long. The V gene lost 5 bases and the J gene lost 2 bases, with 9 bases spanning the gap. Germline-derived CDR1 and CDR2 are SEHNR and FQNEAQ (reference sequence). CDR3 sequence (DNA): TGTGCCAGCAGCCAACAGGGTAACACTGAAGCTTTCTTT. Its protein is CASSQQGNTEAFF.

The chain has TRBV9 and TRBJ2-3, with 16 positions matching TRBD2. Germline V lookup: CDR1 SGDLS, CDR2 YYNGEE. This CDR3 has 18 residues. Unmatched junction bases numbered 8, after V lost 0 bases and J lost 7 bases. The CDR3 loop reads CASSVGGTSGRAKNTQYF. The DNA for the CDR3 is TGTGCCAGCAGCGTAGGGGGGACTAGCGGGAGGGCCAAGAATACGCAGTATTTT.

This chain uses TRBV19 with TRBJ2-5; the match to TRBD1 covers 8 bases. The germline V gene encodes CDR1 LNHDA and CDR2 SQIVND (reference sequence). Trimming took 3 bases from V and 9 from J; bases not matched to a gene: 9. This CDR3 comprises 14 residues. The CDR3: CASSIRTGPGAQYF. CDR3 sequence (DNA): TGTGCCAGTAGTATTCGGACAGGGCCCGGAGCCCAGTACTTC.

The chain recombines TRBV29-1 with TRBJ1-2; D unresolved. Germline V gene data show CDR1 as SQVTM and CDR2 as ANQGSEA. V was trimmed by 0 bases and J by 4 bases, leaving 15 bases between them. The CDR3 has 15 residues. CDR3 protein: CSVEDPPGGGYGYTF. The DNA for the CDR3 is TGCAGCGTTGAAGATCCCCCGGGAGGTGGCTATGGCTACACCTTC.

V gene TRBV4-1 combines with J gene TRBJ2-7; 8 positions match TRBD2. The length of the CDR3 is 16 residues. Germline V lookup: CDR1 MGHRA, CDR2 YSYEKL. Trimming cost V 1 base and J 2 bases; bases outside gene matches: 7. The CDR3 reads CASSQVGAGEAYEQYF. CDR3 DNA: TGCGCCAGCAGCCAAGTCGGAGCGGGGGAGGCCTACGAGCAGTACTTC.

The genes are TRBV6-5 and TRBJ2-1, with D maybe TRBD2 (5 bases). The germline V gene encodes CDR1 MNHEY and CDR2 SVGAGI. The CDR3 is 15 amino acids. Trimming removed 5 bases from V and 3 bases from J, with 14 bases in between. DNA of the CDR3: TGTGCCAGCAGTATAACAAGGGAGCTCTACAATGAGCAGTTCTTC. Residues: CASSITRELYNEQFF.

This sequence joins TRBV27 and TRBJ1-2, with 7 bases identical to TRBD1. The CDR3 has 14 amino acids. Germline-derived CDR1 and CDR2 are MNHEY and SMNVEV (reference sequence). J gave up 7 bases and V 8 bases, and 13 bases lay outside the gene matches. This CDR3 reads CASWRQGGITGYTF. DNA for the CDR3: TGTGCCAGCTGGCGCCAGGGGGGTATTACTGGCTACACCTTC.

V and J are TRBV2 and TRBJ1-1; 8 bases line up with TRBD1. Per the germline V gene, CDR1 is SNHLY and CDR2 is FYNNEI. The CDR3 sequence is 13 residues long. With V trimmed by 10 bases and J by 4 bases, 8 bases remained unmatched. This CDR3 is CATKGGQGTEAFF. In DNA form, the CDR3 reads TGTGCCACCAAGGGTGGACAGGGCACTGAAGCTTTCTTT.

The chain carries TRBV5-1 and TRBJ2-1; the match to TRBD1 covers 11 bases. Per germline, CDR1 SGHRS and CDR2 YFSETQ. The CDR3 consists of 15 residues. With 1 base clipped from V and 9 bases from J, the junction kept 6 bases outside the gene matches. The CDR3 DNA reads as TGCGCCAGCAGCTTGACAGGACAGGGGGCTGGTGAGCAGTTCTTC. It yields the protein CASSLTGQGAGEQFF.

The rearrangement joins TRBV19 to TRBJ1-4; D is perhaps TRBD1 (5 bases). Germline V lookup: CDR1 LNHDA, CDR2 SQIVND (reference sequence). The V and J ends lost 7 bases and 5 bases respectively, with 17 bases between them. CDR3 size: 15 residues. The DNA of the CDR3 is TGTGCCAGTACCAAGACGGGGGTCAAGAATGAAAAACTGTTTTTT. It specifies CASTKTGVKNEKLFF. Variable domain in full (rest from reference TRBV19 and TRBJ1-4): DGGITQSPKYLFRKEGQNVTLSCEQNLNHDAMYWYRQDPGQGLRLIYYSQIVNDFQKGDIAEGYSVSREKKESFPLTVTSAQKNPTAFYLCASTKTGVKNEKLFFGSGTQLSVL.

The chain has TRBV7-9 and TRBJ2-7, with 9 bases identical to TRBD2. The CDR3 extends over 15 amino acids. Germline trimming cut 1 base from V and 2 bases from J; bases unmatched to any gene: 3. The germline V gene encodes CDR1 SEHNR and CDR2 FQNEAQ (reference sequence). The DNA of the CDR3 is TGTGCCAGCAGCTTAGAGCTAGCGGGACCCTACGAGCAGTACTTC. This translates into CASSLELAGPYEQYF.

V gene TRBV19 combines with J gene TRBJ2-5; 8 positions match TRBD1. This CDR3 spans 15 amino acids. In germline, CDR1 is LNHDA, CDR2 SQIVND (reference sequence). V lost 4 bases and J lost 4; bases outside the gene matches: 8. In nucleotides, the CDR3 is TGTGCCAGTAGTACCCCTCGGACAGGGACAGAGACCCAGTACTTC. Translating it yields CASSTPRTGTETQYF.

This clone was found once. CDR3 region: CASRTGGTANEKLFF. The CDR3 nucleotides read TGTGCCAGCAGGACAGGGGGTACGGCTAATGAAAAACTGTTTTTT. The V call is TRBV2, the J call TRBJ1-4, with 9 bases lining up with TRBD1. The length of the CDR3 is 15 residues. CDR1 SNHLY and CDR2 FYNNEI come from the germline V gene. The junction had 5 bases not matched to a gene; V was cut back by 6 bases and J by 3 bases.

Concerning this clone: A read error may produce the germline difference seen at one junction end. The chain combines TRBV6-6 with TRBJ2-7; D unresolved. Germline assignment: CDR1 MNHNY and CDR2 SVGAGI (reference sequence). The CDR3 is 12 amino acids. CDR3: CASNYASYEQYF. The CDR3 bases are TGTGCCAGCAATTACGCGTCCTACGAGCAGTACTTC.

The chain uses TRBV5-1 and TRBJ2-1; 12 bases agree with TRBD1. The CDR3 consists of 19 residues. Germline V gives CDR1 SGHRS, CDR2 YFSETQ. J gave up 0 bases and V 4 bases, and 11 bases lay outside the gene matches. CDR3 loop: CASSASGQGAVRSYNEQFF. As DNA, the CDR3 is TGCGCCAGCAGCGCATCGGGACAGGGGGCCGTTCGCTCCTACAATGAGCAGTTCTTC.

The table lists this clone with a count of one. The chain recombines TRBV18 with TRBJ2-2; TRBD2 matches at 10 bases. This CDR3 contains 15 residues. V lost 3 bases and J lost 5; bases outside the gene matches: 3. The germline gives CDR1 KGHSH, CDR2 LQKENI. CDR3 region: CASSPGLAVTGELFF. The CDR3 coding sequence is TGTGCCAGCTCACCTGGACTAGCGGTTACCGGGGAGCTGTTTTTT.

The rearrangement links TRBV3-1 (or the pseudogene TRBV3-2) to TRBJ2-7, with D possibly TRBD2 on 5 matching bases. V was clipped by 3 bases and J by 9 bases, with 9 bases between them. Germline V gene lookup returns CDR1 LGHDT and CDR2 YNNKEL (reference sequence). The length of the CDR3 is 11 residues. The CDR3 sequence: CASSHREGQYF. The CDR3 bases are TGTGCCAGCAGCCATCGCGAGGGGCAGTACTTC.

This clone was picked up a small number of times. The chain has TRBV27 and TRBJ2-4; 8 bases match TRBD2. CDR1 is MNHEY, CDR2 SMNVEV, per germline (reference sequence). CDR3 size: 19 residues. V lost 2 bases and J lost 4; bases outside the gene matches: 16. The CDR3 coding sequence is TGTGCCAGCAGTTTAGAAGGGCCCCGGCCTAGCGGGTCTAAAAACATTCAGTACTTC. Translation gives CASSLEGPRPSGSKNIQYF.

The chain employs TRBV4-2 and TRBJ2-3; D is uncertain. CDR3 length: 13 amino acids. Trimming stripped 5 bases from V and 5 bases from J, with 11 bases between. Per the germline V gene, CDR1 is LGHNA and CDR2 is YNFKEQ. The CDR3 sequence is CASSNAGRDTQYF. CDR3 DNA: TGTGCCAGCAGCAATGCAGGTAGAGATACGCAGTATTTT.

Of note for this clone: The same CDR3 can be traced to other DNA sequences in this sample. The CDR3 reads CASSLRLAGGTDTQYF. The CDR3 DNA sequence: TGTGCCAGCAGCTTGAGACTAGCGGGGGGGACAGATACGCAGTATTTT. The chain recombines TRBV5-4 with TRBJ2-3; 14 nucleotides match TRBD2. The CDR3 length is 16 residues. With 1 base clipped from V and 3 bases from J, the junction kept 1 base outside the gene matches. The V gene's germline CDR1 is SGHNT and CDR2 YYREEE (reference sequence).

The chain employs TRBV25-1 and TRBJ2-5; 10 positions match TRBD1. In germline, CDR1 is MGHDK, CDR2 SYGVNS. The CDR3 totals 14 residues. V was clipped by 8 bases and J by 2 bases; unmatched bases: 5. CDR3 sequence reads: CASADRGHQETQYF. In nucleotides, the CDR3 is TGTGCCAGCGCAGACAGGGGGCATCAAGAGACCCAGTACTTC.

This chain connects TRBV14 to TRBJ2-2, with D hard to call. Per germline, CDR1 SGHDN and CDR2 FVKESK. There are 14 residues in the CDR3. The ends were cut back, 4 bases at V and 6 bases at J, with 12 bases in the middle. CDR3 in amino acids: CASSPTVLPGELFF. As DNA, the CDR3 is TGTGCCAGCAGCCCCACTGTCCTCCCCGGGGAGCTGTTTTTT.

This chain links TRBV5-1 with TRBJ1-6; TRBD1 aligns across 8 bases. The CDR3 totals 14 residues. The J segment lost 8 bases and the V segment lost 4 bases, leaving 5 bases of the junction unmatched. CDR1 SGHRS and CDR2 YFSETQ come from the germline V gene. Written as DNA, the CDR3 is TGCGCCAGCAGCGGACAGGGAGAGCATTCACCCCTCCACTTT. Amino acids: CASSGQGEHSPLHF.

V gene TRBV4-3 combines with J gene TRBJ1-4; D remains ambiguous. The CDR3 length is 14 residues. V lost 1 base, J lost 8 bases, and 11 bases lay in between. The germline CDR1 and CDR2 sequences are LGHNA and YSLEER. The CDR3 spells CASSQVTESEKLFF. The CDR3 nucleotides are TGCGCCAGCAGCCAAGTGACGGAGTCCGAAAAACTGTTTTTT.

The CDR3 here is CASSYRGYQETQYF. CDR3 in DNA: TGTGCCAGCAGTTATAGGGGGTACCAAGAGACCCAGTACTTC. The genes are TRBV2 and TRBJ2-5; a weak D match, TRBD1 (6 bases). Trimming cost V 5 bases and J 0 bases, with 10 bases left between them. Germline CDR1 reads SNHLY; CDR2 reads FYNNEI. This CDR3 is 14 amino acids long.